This entry describes one T cell receptor (beta chain). The protocol was immunoSEQ multiplex PCR, while the TCRdb copy is restricted to in-frame clones and leaves out a portion. The profile shows roughly 28,000 clones, around nine tenths of them singletons. The data were taken from a study of blood T cell repertoires in COVID-19. In germline, CDR1 is SGHTA, CDR2 FQGNSA. The CDR3 loop spans 15 amino acids. Trimming cost V 3 bases and J 5 bases, with 17 bases left between them. This chain links TRBV7-2 with TRBJ2-7, with D maybe TRBD1 (5 bases). The material sequenced was peripheral blood. The receptor was derived from a man between 70 and 80 years old with active COVID-19. CDR3 loop: CASSFLGQGVDEQYF. In nucleotides, the CDR3 is TGTGCCAGCAGCTTTTTGGGGCAGGGCGTCGACGAGCAGTACTTC.